Included here is one T cell receptor beta chain sequence, with context. This entry comes from a study of blood T cell repertoires in COVID-19. This CDR3 has 16 amino acids. Germline loops: CDR1 SGDLS, CDR2 YYNGEE. V was pared by 4 bases and J by 0 bases, with 8 bases of the junction left unmatched. The data were produced by immunoSEQ multiplex PCR, yet TCRdb's version contains in-frame clones alone and is incomplete. The sample has 250,000 to 300,000 clones; around nine tenths are singletons. The chain has TRBV9 and TRBJ2-3; 7 positions agree with TRBD2. The origin of this receptor is a man aged 35-49 years with acute or convalescent COVID-19. The source material was peripheral blood. The CDR3 nucleotides are TGTGCCAGCAGCTCTTATGGGGGGGAGAGCACAGATACGCAGTATTTT. Translation gives CASSSYGGESTDTQYF.